This T cell receptor beta chain was recovered during a study of OX40 agonist ivuxolimab in advanced cancers. Background on the study: The study treated patients with ivuxolimab, an agonistic anti-OX40 (CD134) antibody.

The study's findings and limits: Certain nonresponding patients likewise had low normalized T-cell clonal expansion. Determination of antigen specificity was not performed for the expanded peripheral T cells.

TCRdb keeps only in-frame clones here, not all; method: immunoSEQ multiplex PCR. The sample lists some 76,000 clones, 93% occurring once. The germline gives CDR1 SGDLS, CDR2 YYNGEE. V shed 0 bases, J shed 3 bases, and the junction held 5 bases outside the gene matches. The CDR3 runs 16 residues. As for this clone: The antigen is unknown.

Here the sequenced sample was CD4+ or CD8+ T cells sorted from blood, taken in a trial of the OX40 agonist ivuxolimab. This sequence joins TRBV9 and TRBJ2-5; TRBD2 matches 10 bases. This TCR was sampled from an adult with an advanced solid tumor such as melanoma, head and neck, liver or kidney cancer. CDR3 bases: TGTGCCAGCAGCGTAGGAGCGGGGGGGCCCGAAGAGACCCAGTACTTC. Protein sequence: CASSVGAGGPEETQYF.